This T cell receptor (beta chain) was retrieved from a study of cytomegalovirus exposure and HLA in healthy donors. Study information: Later, an analysis reported that the roughly 120 validation repertoires had used the same platform as the 550 to 750 first-cohort repertoires.

The donors were part of the validation cohort of over a hundred subjects. That cohort was separate from the first cohort, which comprised 670 or so subjects. TCRdb's table, derived via immunoSEQ multiplex PCR, lists solely in-frame clones and lacks some. The table has more than 45,000 clones, roughly nine tenths seen once. Whole-study results and caveats: A few of the chains that were CMV-associated were confirmed in vitro to be specific for CMV antigens. A list of 150 to 200 TCR beta chains associated with cytomegalovirus was given.

As to this clone: Antigen unknown.

The CDR3 is 17 residues long. Germline CDR1 is SGHDT and CDR2 is YYEEEE. After removal of 4 bases from V and 1 base from J, the junction contained 10 bases not matched to a gene. The chain couples TRBV5-6 to TRBJ2-5, with 10 bases matching TRBD2. Sequencing used PBMCs. The receptor was isolated from a woman in her late teens or twenties in good health and CMV-seronegative. The CDR3: CASSAQYSGGIQETQYF. The CDR3 DNA sequence: TGTGCCAGCAGCGCTCAATATAGCGGGGGGATCCAAGAGACCCAGTACTTC.